The 8 T cell receptor beta chains reported below all come from one sample, sequenced in a study of T cells in Graves' hyperthyroidism and ophthalmopathy. TCR beta CDR3 regions were amplified from RNA. HTBI primers drove first-round RT-PCR of the TCR CDR3. TCRdb re-called the multiplex PCR reads with MiXCR, one entry per CDR3 protein. Here the sample spans hundreds of thousands of distinct CDR3 sequences, approximately 15% being singletons. Sequencing input: blood. These receptors all stem from a woman aged 40-49 years with Graves' hyperthyroidism.

The table lists this clonotype with a few counts. This chain's CDR3 is CASSLRLAIPGELFF. In DNA form, the CDR3 reads TGTGCCAGCAGCCTCCGACTAGCGATTCCCGGGGAGCTGTTTTTT. V is TRBV4-2 and J is TRBJ2-2; 8 nucleotides align to TRBD2. The germline V gene encodes CDR1 LGHNA and CDR2 YNFKEQ. V dropped 4 bases and J dropped 6; count of bases not matched to a gene: 7. This CDR3 contains 15 residues.

This clonotype was picked up many times. The chain couples TRBV6-1 to TRBJ2-1, with TRBD2 identical over 11 bases. The germline gives CDR1 MNHNS, CDR2 SASEGT. Germline trimming cut 10 bases from V and 5 bases from J; bases unmatched to any gene: 10. The CDR3 contains 15 residues. The CDR3 DNA reads TGTGCCACCTCTCCCGGGACTAGCGGCAACAATGAGCAGTTCTTC. Translation gives CATSPGTSGNNEQFF.

This clonotype was seen repeatedly, ten times or more. The gene calls are TRBV28 and TRBJ1-5, with D hard to call. The CDR3 runs to 15 residues. CDR1 and CDR2 (germline): MDHEN, SYDVKM. Trimming left V 9 bases short and J 4 bases short, with 19 bases between. The CDR3 protein is CASQPGAVGNQPQHF. CDR3 nucleotides: TGTGCCAGTCAACCGGGAGCTGTTGGGAATCAGCCCCAGCATTTT.

This clonotype was seen repeatedly, ten times or more. The chain joins TRBV5-5 to TRBJ1-4, with unresolved D. The V and J ends lost 0 bases and 0 bases respectively, with 9 bases between them. Per germline, CDR1 SGHKS and CDR2 YYEKEE (reference sequence). The CDR3 has 16 amino acids. The CDR3 sequence: CASSLDVSATNEKLFF. The CDR3 region has the DNA TGTGCCAGCAGCTTGGATGTCAGCGCAACTAATGAAAAACTGTTTTTT.

This clonotype was observed at least ten times. This chain uses TRBV2 with TRBJ2-3; 13 nucleotides align to TRBD2. The CDR3 covers 17 residues. Losses at the gene ends were 4 bases for V and 1 base for J; bases not matched to a gene: 5. The germline CDR1 and CDR2 sequences are SNHLY and FYNNEI. DNA for the CDR3: TGTGCCAGCAGTGGCGGACTAGCGGGAGTCCGCACAGATACGCAGTATTTT. The encoded protein is CASSGGLAGVRTDTQYF. Full variable domain (missing parts from reference TRBV2 and TRBJ2-3): EPEVTQTPSHQVTQMGQEVILRCVPISNHLYFYWYRQILGQKVEFLVSFYNNEISEKSEIFDDQFSVERPDGSNFTLKIRSTKLEDSAMYFCASSGGLAGVRTDTQYFGPGTRLTVL.

This clonotype came up many times. This rearrangement joins TRBV9 to TRBJ1-1, with TRBD1 matching 8 bases. The germline gives CDR1 SGDLS, CDR2 YYNGEE. There are 16 residues in the CDR3. V lost 0 bases and J lost 5; bases outside the gene matches: 9. This chain's CDR3 is CASSVDSAGGLTEAFF. CDR3 nucleotide sequence: TGTGCCAGCAGCGTAGACTCGGCAGGGGGCTTGACTGAAGCTTTCTTT. The full variable domain, rest sourced from reference TRBV9 and TRBJ1-1, is DSGVTQTPKHLITATGQRVTLRCSPRSGDLSVYWYQQSLDQGLQFLIQYYNGEERAKGNILERFSAQQFPDLHSELNLSSLELGDSALYFCASSVDSAGGLTEAFFGQGTRLTVV.

In its sample, this clonotype was seen many times. The V call is TRBV27, the J call TRBJ2-7, with 10 bases identical to TRBD1. The germline CDR1 and CDR2 sequences are MNHEY and SMNVEV (reference sequence). The ends lost 8 bases at V and 0 bases at J; junction bases unmatched: 13. CDR3 length: 17 amino acids. Here the CDR3 DNA reads TGTGCCAGCGGAACCCGGGACAGGGGAAGGGGCTCCTACGAGCAGTACTTC. As protein: CASGTRDRGRGSYEQYF.

This clonotype was observed many times. This rearrangement joins TRBV10-3 to TRBJ2-7; D not resolved. The ends were cut back, 0 bases at V and 2 bases at J, with 8 bases in the middle. Germline lookup yields CDR1 ENHRY and CDR2 SYGVKD. This CDR3 is 14 amino acids long. The CDR3: CAISESTSTYEQYF. Here the CDR3 DNA reads TGTGCCATCAGTGAGTCGACTTCAACCTACGAGCAGTACTTC.